This T cell receptor (beta chain) was profiled in a study of beta chain features in type 1 diabetes. Each donor gave one heparinised blood draw averaging about 110 mL. The CDR3 totals 16 residues. Trimming removed 0 bases from V and 8 bases from J; junction bases left unmatched: 10. Per germline, CDR1 SGHNT and CDR2 YYREEE (reference sequence). This clone has only a few counts. Its matching antigen is unknown. All of the isolated RNA was reverse transcribed, so expressed TCRB transcripts were sequenced. Some clones are missing from TCRdb's copy, which holds only in-frame ones; the method was immunoSEQ multiplex PCR. The repertoire includes about 150,000 clones, about 10% of them detected once, and approximately 1.3% sits in the top ten. Findings of the study overall: VDJ junctions from type 1 diabetes patients carried fewer insertions and larger deletions. PCR might favor shorter templates, but any such skew would affect patients and controls equally. A definitive answer on HLA type influencing TCRB rearrangement was not reached here.

Sequenced input: naive CD4+ T cells from blood. This clonotype was sampled from a man younger than 35 in good health. The chain has TRBV5-4 and TRBJ2-3; TRBD2 matches 9 bases. CDR3 in amino acids: CASSLALRGGQGTQYF. For the CDR3, the DNA is TGTGCCAGCAGCTTGGCCCTGCGGGGGGGCCAGGGTACGCAGTATTTT.